These 18 T cell receptor beta chains originate from one sample sequenced in a study of T-cell memory formation after mild COVID-19. TCRdb re-called the 5' RACE reads through MiXCR, storing one row per CDR3 protein. This sample carries 250,000 to 350,000 distinct CDR3 sequences, just under 20% of them seen once, and the ten largest clones take approximately 21%. The sample consisted of PBMCs or a T cell subset sorted from them (not recorded which). These receptors came from a man younger than 30 who had mild COVID-19 (a few samples of this study predate the infection). Cell type and time point are not known.

Only a few counts were recorded for this clonotype. The V and J genes are TRBV7-3 and TRBJ2-1; D could derive from TRBD1 or TRBD2 (5 bases each). Trimming shortened V by 8 bases and J by 9 bases, and 14 bases separated the two germline ends. CDR1 and CDR2 (germline): SGHTA, FQGTGA. This CDR3 is 12 amino acids long. The CDR3 spells CASGHRDGEQFF. DNA of the CDR3: TGTGCCAGCGGCCATAGGGACGGTGAGCAGTTCTTC.

The genes are TRBV25-1 and TRBJ2-1; possible D gene TRBD2, 6 bases. There are 17 residues in the CDR3. The V end lost 3 bases, the J end lost 0 bases, and 15 bases lay between the germline ends. Germline loops: CDR1 MGHDK, CDR2 SYGVNS. In nucleotides, the CDR3 is TGTGCCAGCAGTGAGGCGGGACTCTATAGCTCCTACAATGAGCAGTTCTTC. Translation gives CASSEAGLYSSYNEQFF. Full variable domain (remainder filled in from reference TRBV25-1 and TRBJ2-1): EADIYQTPRYLVIGTGKKITLECSQTMGHDKMYWYQQDPGMELHLIHYSYGVNSTEKGDLSSESTVSRIRTEHFPLTLESARPSHTSQYLCASSEAGLYSSYNEQFFGPGTRLTVL.

The chain uses TRBV20-1 and TRBJ1-1, with 9 positions matching TRBD1. V lost 2 bases to trimming and J lost 4 bases; unmatched junction nucleotides: 5. The CDR3 contains 14 residues. Per germline, CDR1 DFQATT and CDR2 SNEGSKA (reference sequence). The DNA of the CDR3 is TGCAGTGCTAGAAGACAGGGGGGGAGCACTGAAGCTTTCTTT. It translates to CSARRQGGSTEAFF.

The chain carries TRBV12-3 or TRBV12-4 and TRBJ1-2; D is unclear. V lost 3 bases, J lost 3 bases, and 8 bases lay in between. The CDR3 covers 13 residues. The DNA for the CDR3 is TGTGCCAGCAGTTTTGAGACCGACTATGGCTACACCTTC. The encoded protein is CASSFETDYGYTF.

This clonotype was seen a few times. V usage is TRBV28 and J usage is TRBJ2-2; D could derive from TRBD1 or TRBD2 (6 bases each). The CDR3 has 19 residues. The germline gives CDR1 MDHEN, CDR2 SYDVKM. Trimming pared 2 bases from V and 5 bases from J, leaving 24 bases between. CDR3 DNA: TGTGCCAGCAGTTTAAGTCGTGCATTTGGGGGGCGTAGGACCGGGGAGCTGTTTTTT. It encodes CASSLSRAFGGRRTGELFF.

The sample holds a few counts of this clonotype. CDR3 in DNA: TGCAGTGCTAGAGCTCAAGAGACAGGGGGCCTGGGGGCCCAGCATTTT. It is translated as CSARAQETGGLGAQHF. J is TRBJ1-5 and V is TRBV20-1, with 10 nucleotides matching TRBD1. Germline CDR1 is DFQATT and CDR2 is SNEGSKA (reference sequence). CDR3 length equals 16 residues. The V segment lost 1 base and the J segment 11 bases; nucleotides outside the gene matches: 14.

This clonotype was detected a few times. The genes are TRBV4-3 and TRBJ2-3; either TRBD1 or TRBD2 may fit D (6 bases each). The CDR3 has 15 amino acids. Trimming removed 1 base from V and 6 bases from J, with 14 bases in between. CDR1 is LGHNA and CDR2 is YSLEER in the germline V gene. CDR3 loop: CASSQVGGPGDTQYF. As DNA, the CDR3 is TGCGCCAGCAGCCAAGTCGGGGGCCCGGGTGATACGCAGTATTTT.

This chain uses TRBV4-3 with TRBJ1-1; D call uncertain. Germline-derived CDR1 and CDR2 are LGHNA and YSLEER. This CDR3 comprises 14 residues. Deletions cut 4 bases from V and 1 base from J, with 10 bases between. As DNA, the CDR3 is TGCGCCAGCAGCCGAGCAGCCTCGAACACTGAAGCTTTCTTT. The encoded protein is CASSRAASNTEAFF.

CDR3: CASSLGLNEQYF. CDR3 in DNA: TGCGCCAGCAGCTTAGGACTCAACGAGCAGTACTTC. The rearrangement uses TRBV5-1 and TRBJ2-7, with D perhaps TRBD2 (5 bases). The CDR3 is 12 amino acids. Trimming removed 2 bases at V and 5 bases at J, with 8 bases between. Germline CDR1 SGHRS, CDR2 YFSETQ.

This clonotype has at least ten counts. V and J are TRBV7-6 and TRBJ2-2; the D is unclear. Trimming shortened V by 2 bases and J by 0 bases, and 10 bases separated the two germline ends. CDR3 length: 16 residues. CDR1 is SGHVS and CDR2 is FNYEAQ in the germline V gene. The CDR3 DNA sequence: TGTGCCAGCAGCTTATACAGCAGCACGAACACCGGGGAGCTGTTTTTT. Its protein is CASSLYSSTNTGELFF.

This chain joins TRBV15 and TRBJ1-6; weak D call: TRBD1 (5 bases). V lost 6 bases to trimming and J lost 9 bases, with 15 bases between them. The CDR3 runs to 14 residues. CDR1 is LNHNV, CDR2 YYDKDF, per germline (reference sequence). The DNA of the CDR3 is TGTGCCACCAGTCCCGGGACCTTGGGTTCACCCCTCCACTTT. Translation gives CATSPGTLGSPLHF.

The chain links TRBV2 to TRBJ2-3; the match to TRBD2 covers 9 bases. V gave up 5 bases and J gave up 4 bases; unmatched junction bases: 4. Germline V CDR1 and CDR2: SNHLY, FYNNEI. This CDR3 has 14 amino acids. CDR3 sequence: CASSKGLASDTQYF. As DNA, the CDR3 is TGTGCCAGCAGTAAAGGACTAGCGTCAGATACGCAGTATTTT.

This clonotype was counted between two and nine times. The J gene is TRBJ2-4, the V gene TRBV7-2; 12 bases fit TRBD2. Germline CDR1 and CDR2: SGHTA and FQGNSA. CDR3 length: 19 residues. The ends lost 5 bases at V and 0 bases at J; junction bases unmatched: 11. The CDR3, as DNA: TGTGCCAGCAGCCAAAGAGGCCTAGCGGGGGGGCTAGCCAAAAACATTCAGTACTTC. Its protein product is CASSQRGLAGGLAKNIQYF.

The gene calls are TRBV5-1 and TRBJ2-3; perhaps D is TRBD1 or TRBD2 (5 bases each). V dropped 4 bases and J dropped 0 bases, with 9 bases sitting between them. CDR1 is SGHRS and CDR2 is YFSETQ in the germline V gene. This CDR3 is 14 amino acids long. The CDR3 loop reads CASSSRDSTDTQYF. The DNA for the CDR3 is TGCGCCAGCAGCAGCCGGGACAGCACAGATACGCAGTATTTT.

This clonotype was seen only a few times. This rearrangement joins TRBV12-3 or TRBV12-4 to TRBJ2-7; 8 bases align to TRBD1. Germline trimming cut 7 bases from V and 9 bases from J; bases unmatched to any gene: 17. The CDR3 is 15 residues long. The CDR3: CASTLRGQASSRQYF. The DNA for the CDR3 is TGTGCCAGCACCCTAAGGGGACAGGCGAGTTCGAGGCAGTACTTC.

This clonotype has only a few counts. The CDR3 nucleotides read TGCAGTGCTAGTCCGGGGACAGGGGGCGCCGAGCAGTACTTC. This gives the protein CSASPGTGGAEQYF. The chain uses TRBV20-1 and TRBJ2-7; 12 bases are a match to TRBD1. The CDR3 contains 14 residues. Per the germline V gene, CDR1 is DFQATT and CDR2 is SNEGSKA (reference sequence). V shed 3 bases, J shed 6 bases, and the junction held 6 bases outside the gene matches.

This clonotype was seen a few times. The V gene is TRBV4-1, the J gene TRBJ2-7; D is unresolved. This CDR3 comprises 15 residues. Germline values: CDR1 MGHRA, CDR2 YSYEKL. V was clipped by 1 base and J by 2 bases, with 12 bases between them. For the CDR3, the DNA is TGCGCCAGCAGCCAAGTATTAGGGCTGACCTACGAGCAGTACTTC. Amino acids: CASSQVLGLTYEQYF.

This chain links TRBV4-1 with TRBJ2-7, with no clear D. Germline CDR1 MGHRA, CDR2 YSYEKL. The CDR3 totals 14 residues. With 2 bases removed from V and 4 bases from J, the gap between germline ends came to 12 bases. Here the CDR3 reads CASSQTSGGYEQYV. The CDR3 nucleotides read TGCGCCAGCAGCCAAACCTCCGGTGGTTACGAGCAGTACGTC.